Following are 25 T cell receptor beta chains from one sample sequenced in a study of CD8 T cells in Susac syndrome. When the RNA was reverse transcribed, random hexamers were used with an input of roughly 0.45 to 1 ug. TCRdb re-called the immunoSEQ multiplex PCR reads through MiXCR, storing one row per CDR3 protein. The sample contains more than 150,000 distinct CDR3 sequences, just over 90% of which appear only once. The sequencing sample was made of CD4+ T cells from PBMCs. These receptors were obtained from a human donor in good health.

The chain couples TRBV20-1 to TRBJ2-7; the match to TRBD2 covers 12 bases. Trimming took 0 bases from V and 3 from J; bases not matched to a gene: 6. Germline-derived CDR1 and CDR2 are DFQATT and SNEGSKA (reference sequence). The CDR3 loop spans 16 amino acids. CDR3 protein: CSARDILAGGYYEQYF. The CDR3 DNA is TGCAGTGCTAGAGATATCCTAGCGGGAGGGTACTACGAGCAGTACTTC.

As DNA, the CDR3 is TGCAGTGCTATCAACACAGATACGCAGTATTTT. It translates to CSAINTDTQYF. The chain combines TRBV20-1 with TRBJ2-3; D is unresolved. The CDR3 sequence is 11 residues long. The germline CDR1 and CDR2 sequences are DFQATT and SNEGSKA (reference sequence). The V gene lost 4 bases and the J gene lost 2 bases, with 4 bases spanning the gap.

This clonotype appeared once. This chain links TRBV5-1 with TRBJ2-3; D unresolved. The CDR3 extends over 14 amino acids. V was shortened by 1 base and J by 2 bases, with 8 bases between the two germline ends. CDR1 SGHRS and CDR2 YFSETQ come from the germline V gene. In nucleotides, the CDR3 is TGCGCCAGCAGCTTGTTTGCTAACACAGATACGCAGTATTTT. The encoded protein is CASSLFANTDTQYF.

The chain recombines TRBV27 with TRBJ2-1; 7 nucleotides align to TRBD1. With V trimmed by 5 bases and J by 8 bases, 6 bases remained unmatched. Germline CDR1 MNHEY, CDR2 SMNVEV (reference sequence). The CDR3 loop spans 13 amino acids. CDR3 sequence reads: CASSPGQTYEQFF. In nucleotides, the CDR3 is TGTGCCAGCAGTCCGGGACAGACCTATGAGCAGTTCTTC.

The table lists this clonotype with a count of one. The chain uses TRBV5-1 and TRBJ2-7; D not certain. Per germline, CDR1 SGHRS and CDR2 YFSETQ. The CDR3 consists of 15 residues. The V end lost 0 bases, the J end lost 5 bases, and 15 bases lay between the germline ends. The CDR3: CASSLDWAGGNEQYF. The DNA of the CDR3 is TGCGCCAGCAGCTTGGATTGGGCAGGTGGAAACGAGCAGTACTTC.

This clonotype was seen a handful of times. The chain links TRBV2 to TRBJ2-7, with a tentative D call TRBD2 (5 bases). V was shortened by 10 bases and J by 6 bases, with 16 bases between the two germline ends. The CDR3 runs to 12 residues. Germline V lookup: CDR1 SNHLY, CDR2 FYNNEI. CDR3 DNA: TGTGCCACCCTTGACGGGAAGGGCGAGCAGTACTTC. Translating gives CATLDGKGEQYF. Full variable domain (rest looked up from reference TRBV2 and TRBJ2-7): EPEVTQTPSHQVTQMGQEVILRCVPISNHLYFYWYRQILGQKVEFLVSFYNNEISEKSEIFDDQFSVERPDGSNFTLKIRSTKLEDSAMYFCATLDGKGEQYFGPGTRLTVT.

The chain links TRBV29-1 to TRBJ1-3, with unresolved D. Trimming shortened V by 4 bases and J by 6 bases, and 7 bases separated the two germline ends. CDR3 length: 11 amino acids. The germline CDR1 and CDR2 sequences are SQVTM and ANQGSEA. The CDR3 region has the DNA TGCAGCGTTGCAGTGGAAAACACCATATATTTT. Translation: CSVAVENTIYF.

The chain couples TRBV29-1 to TRBJ2-6, with D possibly TRBD1 on 6 matching bases. Trimming cost V 6 bases and J 4 bases, with 13 bases left between them. The germline gives CDR1 SQVTM, CDR2 ANQGSEA. This CDR3 contains 14 residues. CDR3 sequence reads: CSVTTGSGANVLTF. CDR3 in DNA: TGCAGCGTGACAACAGGGTCGGGGGCCAACGTCCTGACTTTC.

This chain uses TRBV30 with TRBJ2-5; D perhaps matches TRBD1 (6 bases). This CDR3 comprises 14 residues. The germline V gene has CDR1 GTSNPN and CDR2 SVGIG (reference sequence). The germline V and J ends were trimmed by 0 bases and 4 bases, with 12 bases remaining between them. The CDR3 region has the DNA TGTGCCTGGAGTGTAAGTCAGGGGAGAGAGACCCAGTACTTC. Translation: CAWSVSQGRETQYF.

This clonotype was picked up one time. The chain couples TRBV10-3 to TRBJ2-5; possible D gene TRBD2, 5 bases. Trimming stripped 6 bases from V and 5 bases from J, with 13 bases between. The CDR3 has 13 residues. CDR1 ENHRY and CDR2 SYGVKD come from the germline V gene. CDR3 DNA sequence: TGTGCCATCAGAGGGCAGGAGGTGGAGACCCAGTACTTC. Protein sequence: CAIRGQEVETQYF.

The chain employs TRBV7-9 and TRBJ2-1; unclear D gene. The CDR3 spans 15 residues. The germline gives CDR1 SEHNR, CDR2 FQNEAQ (reference sequence). V shed 2 bases and J shed 5 bases, with 13 bases lying between them. Written as DNA, the CDR3 is TGTGCCAGCAGCTTAACTCGCGGTACCAACAATGAGCAGTTCTTC. This codes for CASSLTRGTNNEQFF.

The chain couples TRBV29-1 to TRBJ2-5; maybe TRBD2 (5 bases). Germline V CDR1 and CDR2: SQVTM, ANQGSEA. V lost 6 bases, J lost 7 bases, and 12 bases lay in between. The CDR3 runs 11 residues. For the CDR3, the DNA is TGCAGCGTGGGCCGTGGAGGGACCCAGTACTTC. This encodes CSVGRGGTQYF.

The chain links TRBV7-9 to TRBJ1-1; D is perhaps TRBD1 (5 bases). This CDR3 is 14 amino acids long. CDR1 and CDR2 from the germline V gene are SEHNR and FQNEAQ (reference sequence). V shed 5 bases and J shed 6 bases, with 16 bases lying between them. CDR3 amino acids: CASSLGQGQSEAFF. The CDR3 DNA reads TGTGCCAGCAGCCTAGGGCAGGGTCAATCTGAAGCTTTCTTT.

The V and J genes are TRBV28 and TRBJ2-1, with 7 bases matching TRBD2. The CDR3 is 15 amino acids. Germline V gene sequence: CDR1 MDHEN, CDR2 SYDVKM. Trimming removed 7 bases from V and 2 bases from J; junction bases left unmatched: 8. The CDR3 DNA reads TGTGCCAGCACCTTCAGCGGGACCCCCTACAATGAGCAGTTCTTC. The encoded protein is CASTFSGTPYNEQFF.

This chain uses TRBV2 with TRBJ2-2; 9 bases are shared with TRBD1. Germline V gene sequence: CDR1 SNHLY, CDR2 FYNNEI. CDR3 length: 15 residues. Unmatched junction bases numbered 7, after V lost 6 bases and J lost 5 bases. CDR3 residues: CASRGETGGTGELFF. The CDR3 nucleotides read TGTGCCAGCAGGGGGGAGACAGGGGGAACCGGGGAGCTGTTTTTT.

This chain connects TRBV4-3 to TRBJ1-2; D is unresolved. V was trimmed by 0 bases and J by 5 bases, leaving 13 bases between them. The CDR3 runs to 15 residues. CDR1 and CDR2 from the germline V gene are LGHNA and YSLEER. CDR3 region: CASSQDLGQRYGYTF. The CDR3 DNA sequence: TGCGCCAGCAGCCAAGATCTTGGGCAGAGGTATGGCTACACCTTC.

This clonotype appeared a single time. The chain carries TRBV5-6 and TRBJ2-7, with 8 bases that match TRBD1. Germline loops: CDR1 SGHDT, CDR2 YYEEEE. Trimming removed 4 bases from V and 7 bases from J; junction bases left unmatched: 10. The CDR3 is 14 amino acids. Here the CDR3 reads CASSARQGYVEQYF. The DNA for the CDR3 is TGTGCCAGCAGCGCACGACAGGGGTACGTGGAGCAGTACTTC. The full variable domain, rest sourced from reference TRBV5-6 and TRBJ2-7, is DAGVTQSPTHLIKTRGQQVTLRCSPKSGHDTVSWYQQALGQGPQFIFQYYEEEERQRGNFPDRFSGHQFPNYSSELNVNALLLGDSALYLCASSARQGYVEQYFGPGTRLTVT.

In the case of this clonotype: One end of the junction fails to match germline, which may point to a read error. The V and J genes are TRBV7-2 and TRBJ2-4, with a tentative D call TRBD1 (5 bases). Germline V gene data show CDR1 as SGHTA and CDR2 as FQGNSA. The CDR3 totals 11 residues. CDR3 region: CASSLEQAQHF. In nucleotides, the CDR3 is TGTGCCAGCAGCTTAGAACAGGCTCAACACTTC.

The rearrangement uses TRBV7-9 and TRBJ1-5; 7 nucleotides align to TRBD1. The V gene's germline CDR1 is SEHNR and CDR2 FQNEAQ (reference sequence). Trimming took 5 bases from V and 7 from J; bases not matched to a gene: 11. This CDR3 has 15 amino acids. Written as DNA, the CDR3 is TGTGCCAGCAGCCCCCAGGGGGGGTTCCGCCAGCCCCAGCATTTT. This codes for CASSPQGGFRQPQHF.

J is TRBJ2-3 and V is TRBV5-1; TRBD2 might be the D (5 bases). Germline V lookup: CDR1 SGHRS, CDR2 YFSETQ. V lost 0 bases and J 0 bases, leaving 14 bases between the germline ends. The CDR3 consists of 17 residues. CDR3 nucleotide sequence: TGCGCCAGCAGCTTGGGGGCTAGCAGCATCAGCACAGATACGCAGTATTTT. Amino acids: CASSLGASSISTDTQYF. The variable domain in full, with the rest retrieved from reference TRBV5-1 and TRBJ2-3, is KAGVTQTPRYLIKTRGQQVTLSCSPISGHRSVSWYQQTPGQGLQFLFEYFSETQRNKGNFPGRFSGRQFSNSRSEMNVSTLELGDSALYLCASSLGASSISTDTQYFGPGTRLTVL.

In nucleotides, the CDR3 is TGCAGCGTTGACTCTGGGGCCAACGTCCTGACTTTC. Protein product: CSVDSGANVLTF. The J gene is TRBJ2-6, the V gene TRBV29-1; D is ambiguous. CDR1 and CDR2 from the germline V gene are SQVTM and ANQGSEA. This CDR3 has 12 amino acids. The V end was cut by 3 bases, the J end by 0 bases, with 0 bases between.

The J gene is TRBJ2-1, the V gene TRBV6-6, with 7 bases matching TRBD2. The germline V gene encodes CDR1 MNHNY and CDR2 SVGAGI (reference sequence). This CDR3 is built from 14 residues. J gave up 8 bases and V 11 bases, and 15 bases lay outside the gene matches. CDR3 in amino acids: CASRSGIGVHEQFF. The CDR3 coding sequence is TGTGCCTCTCGCAGCGGGATCGGCGTCCATGAGCAGTTCTTC.

The gene calls are TRBV2 and TRBJ2-6, with D unclear. Germline values: CDR1 SNHLY, CDR2 FYNNEI. Trimming took off 4 bases at V and 0 bases at J, with 4 bases between the two ends. The CDR3 runs 14 residues. CDR3 protein: CASSVDSGANVLTF. In nucleotides, the CDR3 is TGTGCCAGCAGTGTTGACTCTGGGGCCAACGTCCTGACTTTC.

The V and J genes are TRBV5-1 and TRBJ1-5; maybe TRBD1 (6 bases). Germline CDR1 reads SGHRS; CDR2 reads YFSETQ. Trimming pared 0 bases from V and 0 bases from J, leaving 10 bases between. CDR3 size: 16 residues. In nucleotides, the CDR3 is TGCGCCAGCAGCTTGGGAGGGGGGACTAGCAATCAGCCCCAGCATTTT. It specifies CASSLGGGTSNQPQHF.

The V call is TRBV20-1, the J call TRBJ2-7, with D perhaps matching TRBD2 (5 bases). There are 13 residues in the CDR3. Germline CDR1 is DFQATT and CDR2 is SNEGSKA (reference sequence). V dropped 1 base and J dropped 2 bases, with 9 bases sitting between them. This CDR3 is CSARGRRAYEQYF. DNA for the CDR3: TGCAGTGCTAGAGGCCGGCGGGCCTACGAGCAGTACTTC.